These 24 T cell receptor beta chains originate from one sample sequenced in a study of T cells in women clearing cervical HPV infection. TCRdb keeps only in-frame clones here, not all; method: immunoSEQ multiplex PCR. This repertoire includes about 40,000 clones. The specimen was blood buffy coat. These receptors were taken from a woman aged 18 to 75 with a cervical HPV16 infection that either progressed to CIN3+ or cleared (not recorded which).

Partial CDR3 DNA: TGTGCCAGTAGTGAGACAGGGTGGCACACCGGGGAG. It specifies CASSETGWHTGE. The CDR3, in full, reads CASSETGWHTGELFF. The gene calls are TRBV19 and TRBJ2-2, with TRBD1 identical over 7 bases. With the read ending 3 residues before the CDR3 end, the germline J gene is used to fill in that end. The CDR3 totals 15 residues. Germline V gene sequence: CDR1 LNHDA, CDR2 SQIVND (reference sequence). J was trimmed by 3 bases and V by 5 bases; bases with no gene match: 6.

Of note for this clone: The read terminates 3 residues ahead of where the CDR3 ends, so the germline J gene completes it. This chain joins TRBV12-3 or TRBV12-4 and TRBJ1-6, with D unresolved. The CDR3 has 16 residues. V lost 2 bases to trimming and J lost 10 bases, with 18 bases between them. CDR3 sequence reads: CASSLTPPGGESPLHF. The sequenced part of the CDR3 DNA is TGTGCCAGCAGTTTAACCCCCCCGGGTGGCGAGTCACCC.

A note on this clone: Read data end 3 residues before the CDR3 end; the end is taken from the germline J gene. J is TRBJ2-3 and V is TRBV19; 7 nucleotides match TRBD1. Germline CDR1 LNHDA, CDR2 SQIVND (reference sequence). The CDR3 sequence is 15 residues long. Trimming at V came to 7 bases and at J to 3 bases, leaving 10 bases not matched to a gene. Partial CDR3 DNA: TGTGCCAGTACCGTCACAGGGGCGGCGACAGATACG. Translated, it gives CASTVTGAATDT. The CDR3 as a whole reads CASTVTGAATDTQYF.

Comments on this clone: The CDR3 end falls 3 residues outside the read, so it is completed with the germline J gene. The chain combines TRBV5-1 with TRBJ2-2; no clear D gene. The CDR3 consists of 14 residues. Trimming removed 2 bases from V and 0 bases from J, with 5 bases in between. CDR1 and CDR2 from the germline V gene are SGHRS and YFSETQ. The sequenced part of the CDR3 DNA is TGCGCCAGCAGCTTATCCGCGAACACCGGGGAG. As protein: CASSLSANTGE. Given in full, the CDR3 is CASSLSANTGELFF.

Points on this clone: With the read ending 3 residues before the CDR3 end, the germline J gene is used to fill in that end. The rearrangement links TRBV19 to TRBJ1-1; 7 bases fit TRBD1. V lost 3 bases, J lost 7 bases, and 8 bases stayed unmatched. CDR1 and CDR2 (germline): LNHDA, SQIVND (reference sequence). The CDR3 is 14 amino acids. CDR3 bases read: TGTGCCAGTAGTATTACCGGGACAGTTATTGAA. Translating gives CASSITGTVIE. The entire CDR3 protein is CASSITGTVIEAFF. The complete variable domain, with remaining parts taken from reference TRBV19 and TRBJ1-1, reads DGGITQSPKYLFRKEGQNVTLSCEQNLNHDAMYWYRQDPGQGLRLIYYSQIVNDFQKGDIAEGYSVSREKKESFPLTVTSAQKNPTAFYLCASSITGTVIEAFFGQGTRLTVV.

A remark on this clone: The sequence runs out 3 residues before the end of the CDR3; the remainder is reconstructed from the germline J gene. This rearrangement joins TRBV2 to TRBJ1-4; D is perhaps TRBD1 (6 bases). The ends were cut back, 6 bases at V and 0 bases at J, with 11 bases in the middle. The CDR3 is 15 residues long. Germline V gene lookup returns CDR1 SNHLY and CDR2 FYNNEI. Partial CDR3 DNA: TGTGCCAGCAGGGGGGACAAAGCAACTAATGAAAAA. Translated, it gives CASRGDKATNEK. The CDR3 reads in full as CASRGDKATNEKLFF.

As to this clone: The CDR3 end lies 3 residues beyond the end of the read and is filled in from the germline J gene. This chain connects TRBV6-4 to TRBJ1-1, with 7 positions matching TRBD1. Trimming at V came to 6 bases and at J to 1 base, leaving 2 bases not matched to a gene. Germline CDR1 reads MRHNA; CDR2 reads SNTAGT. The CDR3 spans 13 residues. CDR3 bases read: TGTGCCAGCAGGACAGGGTGGAACACTGAA. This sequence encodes CASRTGWNTE. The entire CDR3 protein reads CASRTGWNTEAFF.

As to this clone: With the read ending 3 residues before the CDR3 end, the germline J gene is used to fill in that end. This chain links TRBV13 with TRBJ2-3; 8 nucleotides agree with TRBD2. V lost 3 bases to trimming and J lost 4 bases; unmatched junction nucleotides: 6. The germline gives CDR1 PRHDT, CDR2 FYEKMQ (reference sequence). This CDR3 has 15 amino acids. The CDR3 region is CASSFVRGAPDTQYF. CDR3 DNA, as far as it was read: TGTGCCAGCAGCTTTGTGCGGGGGGCCCCAGATACG.

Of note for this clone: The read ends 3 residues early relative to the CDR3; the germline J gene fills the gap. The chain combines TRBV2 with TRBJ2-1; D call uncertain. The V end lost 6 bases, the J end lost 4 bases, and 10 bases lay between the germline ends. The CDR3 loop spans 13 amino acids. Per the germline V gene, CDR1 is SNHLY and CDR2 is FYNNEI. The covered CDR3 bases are TGTGCCAGCAGCGTTGACACTTACAATGAG. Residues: CASSVDTYNE. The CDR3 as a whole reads CASSVDTYNEQFF. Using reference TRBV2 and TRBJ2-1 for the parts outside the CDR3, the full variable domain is EPEVTQTPSHQVTQMGQEVILRCVPISNHLYFYWYRQILGQKVEFLVSFYNNEISEKSEIFDDQFSVERPDGSNFTLKIRSTKLEDSAMYFCASSVDTYNEQFFGPGTRLTVL.

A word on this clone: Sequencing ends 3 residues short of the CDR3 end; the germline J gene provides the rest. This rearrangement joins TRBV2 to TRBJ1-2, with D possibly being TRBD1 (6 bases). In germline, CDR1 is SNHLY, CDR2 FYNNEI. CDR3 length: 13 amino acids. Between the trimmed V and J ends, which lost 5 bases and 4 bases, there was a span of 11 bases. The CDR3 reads CASSRTEAYGYTF. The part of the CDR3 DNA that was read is TGTGCCAGCAGTCGGACAGAAGCCTATGGC.

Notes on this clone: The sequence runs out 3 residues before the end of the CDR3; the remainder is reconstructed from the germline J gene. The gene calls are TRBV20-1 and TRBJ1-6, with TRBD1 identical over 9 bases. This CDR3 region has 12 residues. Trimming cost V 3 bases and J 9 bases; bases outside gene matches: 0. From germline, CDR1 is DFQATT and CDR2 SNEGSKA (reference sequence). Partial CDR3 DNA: TGCAGTGCTAGGGACAGGGGTTCACCC. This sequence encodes CSARDRGSP. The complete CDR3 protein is CSARDRGSPLHF.

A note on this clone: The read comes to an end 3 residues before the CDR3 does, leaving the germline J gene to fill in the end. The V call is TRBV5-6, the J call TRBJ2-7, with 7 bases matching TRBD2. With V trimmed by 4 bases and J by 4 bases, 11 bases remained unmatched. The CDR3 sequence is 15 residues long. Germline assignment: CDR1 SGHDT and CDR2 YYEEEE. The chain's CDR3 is CASSQWGTNLYEQYF. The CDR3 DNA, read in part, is TGTGCCAGCAGCCAGTGGGGGACTAACCTTTACGAG.

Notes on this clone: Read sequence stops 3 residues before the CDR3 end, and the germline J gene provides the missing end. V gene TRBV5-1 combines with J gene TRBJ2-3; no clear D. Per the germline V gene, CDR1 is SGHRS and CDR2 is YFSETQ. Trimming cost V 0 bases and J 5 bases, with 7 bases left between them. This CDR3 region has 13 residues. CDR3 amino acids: CASSLAQKDTQYF. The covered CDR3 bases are TGCGCCAGCAGCTTGGCCCAGAAAGATACG.

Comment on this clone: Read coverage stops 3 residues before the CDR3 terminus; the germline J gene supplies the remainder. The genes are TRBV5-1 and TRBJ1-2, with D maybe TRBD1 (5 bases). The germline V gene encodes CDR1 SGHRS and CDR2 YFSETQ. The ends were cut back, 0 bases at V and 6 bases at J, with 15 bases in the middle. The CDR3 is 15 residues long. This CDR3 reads CASSLDQGRADGYTF. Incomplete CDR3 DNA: TGCGCCAGCAGCTTGGATCAGGGTAGGGCGGATGGC.

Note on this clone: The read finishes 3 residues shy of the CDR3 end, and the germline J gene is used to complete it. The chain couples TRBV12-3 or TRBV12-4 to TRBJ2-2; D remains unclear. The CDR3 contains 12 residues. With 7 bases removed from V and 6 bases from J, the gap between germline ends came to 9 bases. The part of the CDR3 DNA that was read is TGTGCCAGCACTCGAGAGGCCGGGGAG. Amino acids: CASTREAGE. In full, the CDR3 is CASTREAGELFF.

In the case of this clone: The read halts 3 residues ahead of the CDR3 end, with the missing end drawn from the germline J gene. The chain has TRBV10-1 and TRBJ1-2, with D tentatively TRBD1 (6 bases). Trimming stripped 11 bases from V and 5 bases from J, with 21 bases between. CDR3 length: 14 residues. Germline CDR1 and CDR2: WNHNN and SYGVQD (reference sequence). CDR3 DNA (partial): TGCGCCCCCTCCCCAGGGGTGTGGTTTTATGGC. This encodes CAPSPGVWFYG. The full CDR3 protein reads CAPSPGVWFYGYTF.

This CDR3 is CASSLSGAVGEAFF. Partial CDR3 DNA: TGTGCCAGCAGCTTATCAGGGGCAGTGGGTGAA. J is TRBJ1-1 and V is TRBV7-9, with D possibly matching TRBD1 (6 bases). The read terminates 3 residues before the CDR3 end, so the remaining end is supplied by the germline J gene. The CDR3 consists of 14 residues. Trimming removed 2 bases from V and 7 bases from J, with 14 bases in between. Germline V gene lookup returns CDR1 SEHNR and CDR2 FQNEAQ (reference sequence).

The CDR3 region is CASSLTGYSNQPQHF. Partial CDR3 DNA: TGTGCCAGTAGCCTCACAGGGTATAGCAATCAGCCC. The rearrangement links TRBV19 to TRBJ1-5, with TRBD1 as a possible D gene (6 bases). Sequencing ends 3 residues short of the CDR3 end; the germline J gene provides the rest. Looked up from germline, CDR1 is LNHDA and CDR2 is SQIVND (reference sequence). V was clipped by 6 bases and J by 0 bases, with 12 bases between them. The CDR3 covers 15 residues.

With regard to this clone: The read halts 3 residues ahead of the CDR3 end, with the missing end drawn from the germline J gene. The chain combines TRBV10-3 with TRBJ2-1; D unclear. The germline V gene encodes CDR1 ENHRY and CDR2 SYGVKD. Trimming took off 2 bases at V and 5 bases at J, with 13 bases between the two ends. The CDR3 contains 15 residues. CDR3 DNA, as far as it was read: TGTGCCATCAGTGAGCAGGCACAGAACAACAATGAG. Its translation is CAISEQAQNNNE. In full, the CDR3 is CAISEQAQNNNEQFF.

The part of the CDR3 DNA that was read is TGCAGTGCTAGAGACACGGGACAGGGGTACACTGAA. Its protein is CSARDTGQGYTE. The full CDR3 is CSARDTGQGYTEAFF. The rearrangement links TRBV20-1 to TRBJ1-1; TRBD1 agrees at 10 bases. The CDR3 end lies 3 residues beyond the end of the read and is filled in from the germline J gene. The CDR3 covers 15 residues. The germline V gene encodes CDR1 DFQATT and CDR2 SNEGSKA (reference sequence). J was trimmed by 3 bases and V by 0 bases; bases with no gene match: 4.

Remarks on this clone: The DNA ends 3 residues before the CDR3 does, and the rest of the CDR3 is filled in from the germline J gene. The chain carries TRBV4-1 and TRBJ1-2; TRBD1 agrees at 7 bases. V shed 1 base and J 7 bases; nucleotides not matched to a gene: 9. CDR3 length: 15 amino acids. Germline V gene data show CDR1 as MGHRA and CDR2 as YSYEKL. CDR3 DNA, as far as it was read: TGCGCCAGCAGCCAAGGAACAGGGGAAGCTCTTGGC. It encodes CASSQGTGEALG. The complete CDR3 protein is CASSQGTGEALGYTF.

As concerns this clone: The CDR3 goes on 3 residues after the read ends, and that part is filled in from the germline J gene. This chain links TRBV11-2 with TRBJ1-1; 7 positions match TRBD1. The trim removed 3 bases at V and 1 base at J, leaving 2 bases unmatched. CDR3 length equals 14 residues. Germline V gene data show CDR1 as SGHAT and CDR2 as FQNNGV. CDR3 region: CASSFQGGNTEAFF. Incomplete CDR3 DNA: TGTGCCAGCAGCTTCCAGGGGGGGAACACTGAA.

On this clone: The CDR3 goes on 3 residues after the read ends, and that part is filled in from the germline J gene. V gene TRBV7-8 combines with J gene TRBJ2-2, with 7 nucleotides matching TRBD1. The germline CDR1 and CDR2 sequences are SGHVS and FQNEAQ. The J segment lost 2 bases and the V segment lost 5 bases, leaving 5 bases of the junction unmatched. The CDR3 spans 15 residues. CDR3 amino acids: CASSRRQGNTGELFF. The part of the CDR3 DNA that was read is TGTGCCAGCAGCCGGAGACAGGGAAACACCGGGGAG.

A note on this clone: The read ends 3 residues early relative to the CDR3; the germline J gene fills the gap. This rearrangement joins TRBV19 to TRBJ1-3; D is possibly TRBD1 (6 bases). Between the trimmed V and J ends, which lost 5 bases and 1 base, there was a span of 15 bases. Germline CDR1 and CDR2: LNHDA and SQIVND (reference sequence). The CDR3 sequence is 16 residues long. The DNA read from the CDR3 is TGTGCCAGTAGTCCAGAATGGACAGTTTCTGGAAACACC. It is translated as CASSPEWTVSGNT. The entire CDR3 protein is CASSPEWTVSGNTIYF.